This T cell receptor beta chain was found in a study of blood T cell repertoires in COVID-19. V gave up 0 bases and J gave up 1 base; unmatched junction bases: 6. The CDR3 runs to 18 residues. CDR1 is MNHNS and CDR2 is SASEGT in the germline V gene. Original data processing: Reference gene primer amplification gave nucleated cell count estimates. Libraries were prepared by immunoSEQ multiplex PCR; TCRdb keeps only in-frame clonotypes and omits some of them. V and J calls and clone size are as listed in that table; D and trimming were resolved from the DNA. Among around 130,000 clones, about 80% were seen once, and the ten largest hold around 2.4%. In its sample, this clone was seen once.

The clonotype comes from a middle-aged man with acute COVID-19. The V and J genes are TRBV6-1 and TRBJ1-4; 9 nucleotides align to TRBD1. The sample taken for sequencing was PBMCs or T cells enriched from blood (not recorded which). The CDR3 DNA reads TGTGCCAGCAGTGAAGCCGGGACAGGGATTAGAACTAATGAAAAACTGTTTTTT. Translated, it gives CASSEAGTGIRTNEKLFF.